The rows below give T cell receptor beta chains drawn from one sample of a study of cytomegalovirus exposure and HLA in healthy donors. Sequencing used immunoSEQ multiplex PCR; TCRdb keeps in-frame clones, though not all of them. This table has about 140,000 clones, approximately 80% appearing once. The specimen was PBMCs. Receptors originate from a man aged 30 to 39 in good health and CMV-seronegative. The CDR3 runs from the conserved cysteine through the conserved F or W. D genes are given only for firm matches. Clone size is not always given. Where it is, it says once, few, many or a class for expanded clones.

size | J | D | V | CDR3 | DNA
once | TRBJ2-1 | - | TRBV7-2 | CASSLISIYNEQFF | TGTGCCAGCAGCCTAATATCCATATACAATGAGCAGTTCTTC
- | TRBJ2-1 | TRBD2 | TRBV6-5 | CASRSGTSGINEQFF | TGTGCCAGCAGATCCGGGACTAGCGGTATCAATGAGCAGTTCTTC
- | TRBJ2-1 | TRBD1 | TRBV19 | CASTMGTVYNEQFF | TGTGCCAGTACCATGGGGACAGTTTACAATGAGCAGTTCTTC
- | TRBJ2-2 | TRBD2 | TRBV19 | CASSSYGRIAGELFF | TGTGCCTCATCCTCCTACGGGAGGATTGCCGGGGAGCTGTTTTTT
- | TRBJ1-2 | - | TRBV30 | CAWRPSGTYGYTF | TGTGCCTGGAGGCCGAGCGGAACCTATGGCTACACCTTC
- | TRBJ2-4 | - | TRBV6-1 | CASSEELVQGSKNIQYF | TGTGCCAGCAGTGAAGAGTTGGTCCAGGGTAGCAAAAACATTCAGTACTTC
- | TRBJ2-3 | - | TRBV19 | CASSPGAGVSTDTQYF | TGTGCCAGTAGTCCGGGTGCGGGTGTTAGCACAGATACGCAGTATTTT
- | TRBJ2-7 | - | TRBV7-2 | CASSAQAAYEQYF | TGCGCCAGCAGCGCCCAGGCCGCCTACGAGCAGTACTTC
- | TRBJ2-2 | - | TRBV18 | CASSPPATGLNGELFF | TGTGCCAGCTCACCACCGGCGACAGGTCTTAACGGGGAGCTGTTTTTT
- | TRBJ2-1 | - | TRBV9 | CASSVGLSSYNEQFF | TGTGCCAGCAGCGTAGGTCTAAGCTCCTACAATGAGCAGTTCTTC
- | TRBJ1-1 | TRBD1 | TRBV6-6 | CASRLTGYMNTEAFF | TGTGCCAGCAGGCTGACAGGGTACATGAACACTGAAGCTTTCTTT
- | TRBJ1-5 | - | TRBV30 | CAWNTGSGGNQPQHF | TGTGCCTGGAATACGGGGTCAGGCGGCAATCAGCCCCAGCATTTT
- | TRBJ2-1 | - | TRBV5-4 | CASSLGAGSLNLNNEQFF | TGTGCCAGCAGCTTGGGTGCAGGTTCCTTGAACCTAAACAATGAGCAGTTCTTC
- | TRBJ2-6 | - | TRBV7-9 | CASSLTGSSGANVLTF | TGTGCCAGCAGCTTAACAGGGAGCTCTGGGGCCAACGTCCTGACTTTC
few | TRBJ2-7 | TRBD2 | TRBV6-5 | CASRGAGDEQYF | TGTGCCAGCAGAGGAGCGGGAGACGAGCAGTACTTC
- | TRBJ1-1 | TRBD1 | TRBV18 | CASSLTGQGNTEAFF | TGTGCCAGCTCACTAACAGGACAGGGGAACACTGAAGCTTTCTTT
- | TRBJ2-7 | TRBD1 | TRBV2 | CASSSGQGIVYEQYF | TGTGCCAGCAGTTCGGGACAGGGGATCGTCTACGAGCAGTACTTC
- | TRBJ1-2 | TRBD1 | TRBV19 | CASSPGQGIDYGYTF | TGTGCCAGTAGTCCGGGACAGGGGATCGACTATGGCTACACCTTC
- | TRBJ1-2 | TRBD1 | TRBV2 | CAAGGGNDYGYTF | TGTGCCGCGGGAGGGGGCAATGACTATGGCTACACCTTC
few | TRBJ1-1 | - | TRBV4-1 | CASSQVTSQQVNTEAFF | TGCGCCAGCAGCCAGGTTACCTCCCAACAGGTGAACACTGAAGCTTTCTTT
- | TRBJ1-3 | - | TRBV10-3 | CAISEGTFSGNTIYF | TGTGCCATCAGTGAAGGGACATTCTCTGGAAACACCATATATTTT
- | TRBJ2-3 | - | TRBV5-6 | CASRQSSRTDTQYF | TGTGCCAGCAGACAGAGCTCGCGCACAGATACGCAGTATTTT
- | TRBJ1-1 | - | TRBV30 | CAWSVVGKDTEAFF | TGTGCCTGGAGTGTAGTCGGGAAGGACACTGAAGCTTTCTTT
- | TRBJ2-5 | TRBD1 | TRBV27 | CASSARHRGRETQYF | TGTGCCAGCAGTGCCAGACACAGGGGGCGAGAGACCCAGTACTTC
- | TRBJ2-1 | - | TRBV15 | CATSRFRAGSGNEQFF | TGTGCCACCAGCAGATTTCGGGCGGGGTCCGGGAATGAGCAGTTCTTC